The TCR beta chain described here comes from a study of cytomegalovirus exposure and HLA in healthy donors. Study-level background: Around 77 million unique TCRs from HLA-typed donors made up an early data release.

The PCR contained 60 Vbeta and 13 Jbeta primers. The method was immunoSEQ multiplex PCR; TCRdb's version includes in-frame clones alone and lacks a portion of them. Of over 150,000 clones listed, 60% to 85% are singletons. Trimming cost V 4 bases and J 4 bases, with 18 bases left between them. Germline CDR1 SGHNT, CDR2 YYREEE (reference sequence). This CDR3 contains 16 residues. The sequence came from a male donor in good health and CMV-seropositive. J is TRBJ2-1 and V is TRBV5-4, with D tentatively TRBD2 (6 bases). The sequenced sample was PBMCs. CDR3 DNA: TGTGCCAGCAGCCTACTGGGACTCCCCAAATACAATGAGCAGTTCTTC. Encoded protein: CASSLLGLPKYNEQFF.